Each of the 17 T cell receptor beta chains below was sequenced from the same sample in a study of metastatic and nonmetastatic thyroid tumors. TCRdb re-clonotyped the PCR reads via MiXCR. The table records roughly 20,000 clones, around a third of them present only once. Thyroid surgery was preceded by no treatment in any patient. The sequencing input was tumor tissue. The receptors were gathered from a female donor with papillary thyroid cancer or a benign thyroid nodule (not recorded which). Some clones in this sample may be carry-over from other donors' samples.

This chain connects TRBV6-2 or TRBV6-3 to TRBJ2-1; a weak D match, TRBD2 (5 bases). CDR1 is MNHEY and CDR2 is SVGEGT in the germline V gene. Trimming took off 6 bases at V and 9 bases at J, with 15 bases between the two ends. The CDR3 is 13 amino acids. CDR3 DNA: TGTGCCAGCAGCCCGATTACTAGTCCTGAGCAGTTCTTC. Encoded protein: CASSPITSPEQFF.

The rearrangement links TRBV6-5 to TRBJ2-7, with D possibly called TRBD1 or TRBD2 (5 bases each). This CDR3 is built from 14 residues. The germline CDR1 and CDR2 sequences are MNHEY and SVGAGI. V lost 2 bases and J 2 bases, leaving 10 bases between the germline ends. This CDR3 is CASSYGQGPYEQYF. DNA of the CDR3: TGTGCCAGCAGTTACGGCCAGGGACCCTACGAGCAGTACTTC.

Ten or more counts support this clone. The CDR3 DNA reads as TGTGCCAGCAGCCAGAATACAGGTCTCTCTGGAAACACCATATATTTT. Protein product: CASSQNTGLSGNTIYF. This chain uses TRBV4-2 with TRBJ1-3; maybe TRBD1 (5 bases). Per the germline V gene, CDR1 is LGHNA and CDR2 is YNFKEQ. The germline V and J ends were trimmed by 3 bases and 0 bases, with 12 bases remaining between them. The CDR3 spans 16 residues.

This chain uses TRBV28 with TRBJ2-2; D uncertain. The CDR3 spans 13 residues. CDR1 is MDHEN, CDR2 SYDVKM, per germline. V was trimmed by 1 base and J by 6 bases, leaving 6 bases between them. DNA for the CDR3: TGTGCCAGCAGTTTATTTTGGTCCGGGGAGCTGTTTTTT. Encoded protein: CASSLFWSGELFF.

The chain couples TRBV30 to TRBJ2-7, with a tentative D call TRBD2 (6 bases). The CDR3 has 11 amino acids. V lost 3 bases and J lost 3, with 6 bases in between. CDR1 and CDR2 from the germline V gene are GTSNPN and SVGIG (reference sequence). CDR3 residues: CAWRGGYEQYF. CDR3 nucleotides: TGTGCCTGGAGGGGGGGCTACGAGCAGTACTTC.

The chain links TRBV20-1 to TRBJ2-3; 8 nucleotides match TRBD1. From germline, CDR1 is DFQATT and CDR2 SNEGSKA (reference sequence). V lost 7 bases and J lost 5; bases outside the gene matches: 11. The CDR3 extends over 14 amino acids. Here the CDR3 DNA reads TGCAGTGGTTGGGTTTTTGGGACAGGAGATACGCAGTATTTT. It encodes CSGWVFGTGDTQYF.

By share of the sample, this clone is medium-sized. V gene TRBV5-1 combines with J gene TRBJ2-6; D is perhaps TRBD2 (5 bases). The V end was cut by 0 bases, the J end by 1 base, with 11 bases between. This CDR3 is built from 17 residues. CDR1 SGHRS and CDR2 YFSETQ come from the germline V gene. CDR3 in amino acids: CASSLDEGGSGANVLTF. DNA for the CDR3: TGCGCCAGCAGCTTGGATGAGGGCGGTTCTGGGGCCAACGTCCTGACTTTC.

The chain has TRBV9 and TRBJ1-2; TRBD1 matches 7 bases. Looked up from germline, CDR1 is SGDLS and CDR2 is YYNGEE. Trimming took 6 bases from V and 4 from J; bases not matched to a gene: 0. The CDR3 loop spans 11 amino acids. CDR3 nucleotide sequence: TGTGCCAGCAAGGGGGCCTATGGCTACACCTTC. Its protein product is CASKGAYGYTF.

By proportion, this clone is medium-sized (0.01 to 0.1%). The chain combines TRBV20-1 with TRBJ2-3, with 10 bases lining up with TRBD2. This CDR3 has 14 amino acids. V was pared by 6 bases and J by 2 bases, with 5 bases of the junction left unmatched. CDR1 is DFQATT and CDR2 is SNEGSKA in the germline V gene (reference sequence). The CDR3 protein is CSAWTSGATDTQYF. CDR3 DNA: TGCAGTGCGTGGACTAGCGGAGCCACAGATACGCAGTATTTT.

The gene calls are TRBV5-1 and TRBJ2-3; 7 nucleotides align to TRBD2. The CDR3 runs 15 residues. J was trimmed by 3 bases and V by 6 bases; bases with no gene match: 10. CDR1 SGHRS and CDR2 YFSETQ come from the germline V gene. The CDR3 bases are TGCGCCAGCACCTATTCGGCGGGGGAAACAGATACGCAGTATTTT. As protein: CASTYSAGETDTQYF.

This clone showed up just a few times. The V gene is TRBV10-3, the J gene TRBJ2-3, with no clear D. Germline V lookup: CDR1 ENHRY, CDR2 SYGVKD. CDR3 length: 15 amino acids. V shed 3 bases and J shed 6 bases, with 16 bases lying between them. The chain's CDR3 is CAISDTTTDSDTQYF. The CDR3, as DNA: TGTGCCATCAGTGATACCACAACTGACTCGGATACGCAGTATTTT.

About this clone: The junction differs from germline at one of its ends, possibly a read error. The chain joins TRBV5-1 to TRBJ2-5; perhaps TRBD2 as D (6 bases). The CDR3 runs 13 residues. Germline V gives CDR1 SGHRS, CDR2 YFSETQ. The CDR3 region has the DNA TGCGCCAGCAGCTTGTTAGCGGAGGAGAACCAGTACTTC. The encoded protein is CASSLLAEENQYF. The complete variable domain, with remaining parts taken from reference TRBV5-1 and TRBJ2-5, reads KAGVTQTPRYLIKTRGQQVTLSCSPISGHRSVSWYQQTPGQGLQFLFEYFSETQRNKGNFPGRFSGRQFSNSRSEMNVSTLELGDSALYLCASSLLAEENQYFGPGTRLLVL.

This clone was observed a few times. DNA for the CDR3: TGTGCCAGCGGGCGGGAGGGGGATACGCAGTATTTT. Its translation: CASGREGDTQYF. The chain recombines TRBV28 with TRBJ2-3; TRBD2 aligns across 9 bases. The CDR3 length is 12 residues. The germline CDR1 and CDR2 sequences are MDHEN and SYDVKM. V lost 8 bases to trimming and J lost 6 bases; unmatched junction nucleotides: 3.

This clone rates as medium-sized. This chain joins TRBV7-9 and TRBJ2-7; 8 nucleotides agree with TRBD1. The V segment lost 4 bases and the J segment 1 base; nucleotides outside the gene matches: 6. The CDR3 is 15 amino acids. Germline values: CDR1 SEHNR, CDR2 FQNEAQ (reference sequence). The CDR3 region has the DNA TGTGCCAGCAGCTCCCCCCACAGGGGGTCCTACGAGCAGTACTTC. Protein product: CASSSPHRGSYEQYF.

In this sample, this clone turned up many times. Distinct nucleotide sequences in the sample also encode this CDR3. V gene TRBV27 combines with J gene TRBJ1-4; D remains ambiguous. Germline values: CDR1 MNHEY, CDR2 SMNVEV (reference sequence). This CDR3 region has 14 residues. Deletions cut 5 bases from V and 7 bases from J, with 14 bases between. CDR3 region: CASSPRTSGEKLFF. DNA of the CDR3: TGTGCCAGCAGTCCCAGGACGTCCGGTGAAAAACTGTTTTTT.

The chain links TRBV6-1 to TRBJ2-3; D might be TRBD2 (5 bases). The CDR3 contains 14 residues. Trimming shortened V by 3 bases and J by 6 bases, and 13 bases separated the two germline ends. Germline V gene data show CDR1 as MNHNS and CDR2 as SASEGT. The CDR3 bases are TGTGCCAGCAGTGACCGACGGAGCGGCGATACGCAGTATTTT. Translated, it gives CASSDRRSGDTQYF.

This clone has just a few counts. This may come from a read error, since a much larger clone is one base off. V gene TRBV28 combines with J gene TRBJ2-3, with TRBD2 as a possible D gene (6 bases). The CDR3 contains 15 residues. Germline-derived CDR1 and CDR2 are MDHEN and SYDVKM. CDR3 protein: CAGSPPSGLTDTQYF. CDR3 nucleotides: TGTGCCGGCAGTCCCCCCAGCGGGCTCACAGATACGCAGTATTTT.